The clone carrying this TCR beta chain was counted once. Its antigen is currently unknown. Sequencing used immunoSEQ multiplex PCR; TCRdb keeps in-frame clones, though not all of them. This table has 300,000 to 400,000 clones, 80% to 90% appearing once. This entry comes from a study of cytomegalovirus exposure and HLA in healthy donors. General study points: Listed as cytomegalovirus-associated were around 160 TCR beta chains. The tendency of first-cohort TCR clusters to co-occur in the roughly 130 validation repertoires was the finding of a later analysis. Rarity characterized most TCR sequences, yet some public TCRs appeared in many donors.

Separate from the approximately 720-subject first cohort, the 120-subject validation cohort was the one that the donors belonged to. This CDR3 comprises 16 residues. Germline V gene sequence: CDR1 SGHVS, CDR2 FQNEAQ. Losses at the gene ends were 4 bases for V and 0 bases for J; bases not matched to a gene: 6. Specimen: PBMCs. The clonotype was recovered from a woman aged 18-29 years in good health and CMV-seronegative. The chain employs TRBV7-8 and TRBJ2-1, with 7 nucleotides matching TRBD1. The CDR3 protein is CASSWIQGSSYNEQFF. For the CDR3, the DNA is TGTGCCAGCAGCTGGATACAGGGGAGCTCCTACAATGAGCAGTTCTTC.